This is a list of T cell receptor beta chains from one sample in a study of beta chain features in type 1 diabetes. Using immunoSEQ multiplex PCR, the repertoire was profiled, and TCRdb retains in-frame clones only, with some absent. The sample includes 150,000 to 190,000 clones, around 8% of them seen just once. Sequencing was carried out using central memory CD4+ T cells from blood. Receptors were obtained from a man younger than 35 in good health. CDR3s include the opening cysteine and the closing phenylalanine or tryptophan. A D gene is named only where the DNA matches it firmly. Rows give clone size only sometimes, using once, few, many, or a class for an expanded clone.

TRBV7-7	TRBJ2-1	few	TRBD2	CASSLGGLAVTNEQFF	TGTGCCAGCAGCTTAGGGGGACTAGCGGTGACGAATGAGCAGTTCTTC
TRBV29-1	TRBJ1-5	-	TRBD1	CSVLTGGGQPQHF	TGCAGCGTGTTAACAGGGGGCGGGCAGCCCCAGCATTTT
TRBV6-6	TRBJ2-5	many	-	CASSLSETQYF	TGTGCCAGCAGTTTATCGGAGACCCAGTACTTC
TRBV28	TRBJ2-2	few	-	CASSFIPPGDTNTGELFF	TGTGCCAGCAGTTTTATACCCCCGGGAGACACGAACACCGGGGAGCTGTTTTTT
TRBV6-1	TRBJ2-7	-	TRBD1	CASRGRDSLYEQYF	TGTGCCAGCAGGGGCCGGGACAGCCTTTACGAGCAGTACTTC
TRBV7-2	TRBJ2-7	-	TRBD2	CASSGSAGGSYEQYF	TGTGCCAGCAGCGGTTCAGCGGGAGGGTCCTACGAGCAGTACTTC
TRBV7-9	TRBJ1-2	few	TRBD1	CASSLGRKGTAPNYGYTF	TGTGCCAGCAGCTTAGGTCGGAAAGGGACAGCTCCTAACTATGGCTACACCTTC
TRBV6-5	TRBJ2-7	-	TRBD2	CASSYWGTTGEQYF	TGTGCCAGCAGTTACTGGGGGACTACCGGCGAGCAGTACTTC
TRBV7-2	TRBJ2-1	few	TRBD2	CASSTILAAFQNEQFF	TGTGCCAGCAGCACCATTCTAGCGGCCTTTCAGAATGAGCAGTTCTTC
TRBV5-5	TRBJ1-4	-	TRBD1	CASSLGQGREKLFF	TGTGCCAGCAGCCTAGGACAGGGCCGGGAAAAACTGTTTTTT
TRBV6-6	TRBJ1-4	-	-	CASSYSVSQDEKLFF	TGTGCCAGCAGTTACTCAGTCAGCCAGGATGAAAAACTGTTTTTT
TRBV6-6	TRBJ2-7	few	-	CASRDFGYEQYF	TGTGCCAGCAGGGACTTCGGTTACGAGCAGTACTTC
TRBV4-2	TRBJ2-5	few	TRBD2	CASSQRSGGETQYF	TGTGCCAGCAGCCAGAGGTCCGGGGGGGAGACCCAGTACTTC
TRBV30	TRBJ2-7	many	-	CAWSRDIQQYF	TGTGCCTGGAGCCGGGACATCCAGCAGTACTTC
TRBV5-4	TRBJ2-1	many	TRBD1	CASSLDRAPSYNEQFF	TGTGCCAGCAGCCTGGACAGGGCTCCCTCCTACAATGAGCAGTTCTTC